This T cell receptor (beta chain) was sequenced during a study of cytomegalovirus exposure and HLA in healthy donors. This clone was found once. The CDR3 length is 16 residues. CDR1 is LNHDA, CDR2 SQIVND, per germline (reference sequence). The V end lost 3 bases, the J end lost 6 bases, and 20 bases lay between the germline ends. When sampled, the donors appeared nominally healthy, though they likely had unrecorded immune exposures. PCR amplification relied on 60 Vbeta primers (plus 13 Jbeta primers). The table came from immunoSEQ multiplex PCR; TCRdb's copy has only in-frame clones and leaves some out. The repertoire has 200,000 to 250,000 clones, roughly 89% of them found once; the top ten carry less than 1.2%.

This sequence joins TRBV19 and TRBJ1-2, with D unresolved. This clonotype originated in a woman in her late teens or twenties in good health and CMV-seronegative. The sequencing sample was made of PBMCs. The CDR3 DNA is TGTGCCAGTAGTATTTCGATGAGTCATCACCAACATGGCTACACCTTC. Encoded protein: CASSISMSHHQHGYTF.